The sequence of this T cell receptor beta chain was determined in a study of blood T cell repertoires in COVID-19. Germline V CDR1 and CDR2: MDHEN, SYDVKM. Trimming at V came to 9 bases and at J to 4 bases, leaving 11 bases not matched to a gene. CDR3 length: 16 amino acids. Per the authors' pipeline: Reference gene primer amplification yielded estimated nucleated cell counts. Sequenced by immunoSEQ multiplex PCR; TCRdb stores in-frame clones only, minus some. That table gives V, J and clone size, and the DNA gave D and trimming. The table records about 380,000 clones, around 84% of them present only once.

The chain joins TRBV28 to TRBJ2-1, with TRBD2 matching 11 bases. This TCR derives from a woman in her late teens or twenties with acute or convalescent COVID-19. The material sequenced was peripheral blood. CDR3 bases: TGTGCCAGTCGCTCACCACTAGCGGGAGCGTACAATGAGCAGTTCTTC. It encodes CASRSPLAGAYNEQFF.